This T cell receptor beta chain was observed in a study of blood T cell repertoires in COVID-19 (TCRdb year 2020). For the wider study: The collaborator samples originated in the United States, Italy and Spain and spanned the acute and convalescent phases of COVID-19. The samples were drawn from the first 160 participants of the ongoing ImmuneRACE study and from 950 to 1,500 subjects provided by 6 global collaborators. The dataset comprised deeply sampled blood TCRbeta repertoires from subjects exposed to, actively infected with, or recovered from COVID-19. The repertoires were released in a freely available public database meant as a resource for research on the immune response to SARS-CoV-2. Where HLA class I and class II types were available, the types were taken from metadata supplied by the sample provider, not from assay-based typing. A de-identified subject ID, COVID-19 status, age in years and sex were almost always included in the sample metadata. The material from the prospective study consisted of cDNA or gDNA derived from T cells, B-cell-depleted T cells, or PBMCs. General conclusions and limits of the study: The amount of clinical and demographic metadata varied by source and participant and was provided uncurated.

On this clone itself: Its cognate antigen has yet to be identified. No per-base quality is available; no much larger clone lies one base away.

The CDR3 runs 15 amino acids, cysteine and phenylalanine included. Solely the CDR3 DNA is kept, with 45 bases framed from the first base. V and J lose 5 bases and 3 bases, and a span of 13 bases separates them. The germline V gene supplies CDR1 SGHAT and CDR2 FQNNGV. The immunoSEQ Assay, a bias-controlled multiplex PCR, was used to amplify TCRbeta CDR3 regions from genomic DNA. The paper's data handling went like this. Nucleated cell counts per sample were estimated from amplification of reference gene primers within the assay. Sequence reads were collapsed and filtered to measure the absolute abundance of every unique TCRbeta CDR3 rearrangement. For each sample, productive Simpson clonality was calculated by taking the square root of Simpson's diversity index across productive rearrangements. The table was pulled from immuneACCESS by TCRdb, which kept in-frame rearrangements only. Such tables lose some clones; where checked, under half of the loss comes from unresolved V genes, and the rest has no known cause. The DNA gave D and trimming, while V, J and clone size come from that table. The sample table shows tens of thousands of clones, and 70% to 90% are seen once. The ten top clones hold about 1.4% of the sample.

Collaborating institutions collected whole blood in K2EDTA tubes following their own protocols. For TCRbeta analysis, collaborator samples were shipped as frozen whole blood, as isolated PBMCs, or as DNA extracted from either sample type. Sequencing used peripheral blood. The origin of this receptor is a man between 60 and 75 years old with acute or convalescent COVID-19. The chain employs TRBV11-2 and TRBJ2-2; TRBD2 might be the D gene, on 6 matching bases. The DNA sequence is as follows: TGTGCCAGCAGCCCCGGCCGGAGGGACACCGGGGAGCTGTTTTTT. This gives the protein CASSPGRRDTGELFF.